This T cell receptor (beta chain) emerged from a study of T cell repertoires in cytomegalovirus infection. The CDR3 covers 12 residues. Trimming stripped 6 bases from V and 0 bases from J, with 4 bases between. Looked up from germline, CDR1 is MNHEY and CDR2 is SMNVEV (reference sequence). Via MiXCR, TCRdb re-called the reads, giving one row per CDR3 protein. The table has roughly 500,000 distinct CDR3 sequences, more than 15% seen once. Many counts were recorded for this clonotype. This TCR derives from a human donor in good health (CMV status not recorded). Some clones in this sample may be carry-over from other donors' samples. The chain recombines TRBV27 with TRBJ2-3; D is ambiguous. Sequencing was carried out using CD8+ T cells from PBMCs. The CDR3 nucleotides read TGTGCCAGCAGCCGAAGCACAGATACGCAGTATTTT. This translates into CASSRSTDTQYF.